The 25 T cell receptor beta chains reported below all come from one sample, sequenced in a study of T-cell reconstitution after alpha-beta-depleted transplantation in children. Library preparation (for TCRbeta) was performed with unique molecular identifiers. One entry per CDR3 protein, called by TCRdb with MiXCR from the PCR reads. The sample lists over 200,000 distinct CDR3 sequences, approximately 10% occurring once. The source was PBMCs, collected before TCRalphabeta/CD19-depleted stem cell transplant. These receptors all come from a child younger than two with acute myeloid leukemia, due to receive a stem cell transplant.

This clonotype was counted at least ten times. The rearrangement joins TRBV7-2 to TRBJ1-2, with 7 bases identical to TRBD1. Germline CDR1 reads SGHTA; CDR2 reads FQGNSA. With 5 bases clipped from V and 2 bases from J, the junction kept 8 bases outside the gene matches. The CDR3 covers 15 residues. The CDR3 region has the DNA TGTGCCAGCAGCCTATATTTACAGGGGAACTATGGCTACACCTTC. This translates into CASSLYLQGNYGYTF.

This clonotype was found many times. This chain uses TRBV28 with TRBJ2-7; D not certain. The germline gives CDR1 MDHEN, CDR2 SYDVKM. Trimming left V 1 base short and J 9 bases short, with 16 bases between. The CDR3 totals 14 residues. The CDR3 region has the DNA TGTGCCAGCAGTTTATCCCCAGGTTCCCGGGTGCAGTACTTC. This codes for CASSLSPGSRVQYF.

This chain uses TRBV5-1 with TRBJ2-2; possible D gene TRBD2, 5 bases. Per germline, CDR1 SGHRS and CDR2 YFSETQ. There are 14 residues in the CDR3. The germline V and J ends were trimmed by 3 bases and 7 bases, with 13 bases remaining between them. The CDR3 loop is CASSSGRVGGELFF. The CDR3 coding sequence is TGCGCCAGCAGCTCCGGGCGGGTCGGCGGGGAGCTGTTTTTT.

This clonotype has more than one count but fewer than ten. The chain combines TRBV25-1 with TRBJ2-7, with 7 bases lining up with TRBD1. The junction had 8 bases not matched to a gene; V was cut back by 6 bases and J by 6 bases. Germline V gene sequence: CDR1 MGHDK, CDR2 SYGVNS. This CDR3 comprises 13 residues. The CDR3 loop is CASSPGQACEQYF. Here the CDR3 DNA reads TGTGCCAGCAGCCCCGGACAGGCCTGCGAGCAGTACTTC.

Points on this clonotype: An end of the junction differs from the germline gene, which may be a read error. J is TRBJ1-2 and V is TRBV28; D might be TRBD1 (5 bases). The CDR3 length is 11 residues. Germline V lookup: CDR1 MDHEN, CDR2 SYDVKM. The CDR3 here is CASSLRDSLTF. The CDR3 DNA reads TGTGCCAGCAGTTTAAGGGACTCGTTGACTTTC.

This clonotype was found many times. The chain couples TRBV7-2 to TRBJ1-1; 7 bases map to TRBD1. The germline V gene has CDR1 SGHTA and CDR2 FQGNSA. CDR3 length equals 12 residues. With 5 bases clipped from V and 11 bases from J, the junction kept 8 bases outside the gene matches. CDR3 in amino acids: CASSQPDRDAFF. CDR3 coding DNA: TGTGCCAGCAGCCAACCTGACAGGGATGCTTTCTTT.

This clonotype occurred many times. This chain uses TRBV24-1 with TRBJ2-2; D is uncertain. V lost 5 bases and J 1 base, leaving 7 bases between the germline ends. Per germline, CDR1 KGHDR and CDR2 SFDVKD. The CDR3 loop spans 14 amino acids. CDR3 region: CATSVGQNTGELFF. The DNA for the CDR3 is TGTGCCACCAGTGTCGGCCAGAACACCGGGGAGCTGTTTTTT.

This clonotype was seen many times. This chain connects TRBV12-3 or TRBV12-4 to TRBJ1-2; 8 bases fit TRBD1. V gave up 5 bases and J gave up 8 bases; unmatched junction bases: 1. The CDR3 is made up of 11 amino acids. CDR3 sequence: CASSHRGGYTF. DNA of the CDR3: TGTGCCAGCAGTCACAGGGGGGGCTACACCTTC.

At least ten counts were recorded for this clonotype. The rearrangement uses TRBV11-2 and TRBJ2-7, with 7 positions matching TRBD2. The CDR3 consists of 15 residues. V trimming: 7 bases; J trimming: 1 base; junction bases outside the gene matches: 10. Germline assignment: CDR1 SGHAT and CDR2 FQNNGV. DNA for the CDR3: TGTGCCAGCACCCCCGGGCGGGAGATTTCCTACGAGCAGTACTTC. Translation: CASTPGREISYEQYF. Variable domain in full (rest from reference TRBV11-2 and TRBJ2-7): EAGVAQSPRYKIIEKRQSVAFWCNPISGHATLYWYQQILGQGPKLLIQFQNNGVVDDSQLPKDRFSAERLKGVDSTLKIQPAKLEDSAVYLCASTPGREISYEQYFGPGTRLTVT.

Many counts were recorded for this clonotype. CDR3 bases: TGTGCCAGCAGCCTAAAAGGTCCTGGAGGCTACACCTTC. Its protein is CASSLKGPGGYTF. The gene calls are TRBV6-6 and TRBJ1-2; D is unclear. This CDR3 is 13 amino acids long. The germline gives CDR1 MNHNY, CDR2 SVGAGI (reference sequence). V shed 6 bases and J shed 8 bases, with 16 bases lying between them.

This clonotype was seen ten or more times. This rearrangement joins TRBV20-1 to TRBJ2-1; 8 bases are a match to TRBD2. After removal of 3 bases from V and 0 bases from J, the junction contained 4 bases not matched to a gene. The CDR3 is 15 amino acids. Looked up from germline, CDR1 is DFQATT and CDR2 is SNEGSKA (reference sequence). Here the CDR3 DNA reads TGCAGTGCTAGTAGGGCGGGAGGCTCCTACAATGAGCAGTTCTTC. This translates into CSASRAGGSYNEQFF.

The chain uses TRBV12-2 and TRBJ2-4. TRBV12-2 is flagged as a pseudogene. The CDR3 consists of 14 residues. The CDR3 nucleotides read TGTGCAAGTCGCCCCCAAGTGGCAGTTAACATTCAGTACTTC. This codes for CASRPQVAVNIQYF.

This clonotype showed up many times. The V call is TRBV20-1, the J call TRBJ2-7; D may correspond to TRBD1 or TRBD2 (5 bases each). Per germline, CDR1 DFQATT and CDR2 SNEGSKA (reference sequence). V lost 3 bases, J lost 0 bases, and 12 bases lay in between. The CDR3 is 14 residues long. The CDR3: CSASRGPSSYEQYF. CDR3 DNA: TGCAGTGCTAGCCGGGGACCCAGCTCCTACGAGCAGTACTTC.

This clonotype was seen ten or more times. The chain joins TRBV3-1 to TRBJ1-5; D gene uncertain. In germline, CDR1 is LGHDT, CDR2 YNNKEL (reference sequence). The CDR3 spans 16 residues. V was trimmed by 0 bases and J by 3 bases, leaving 12 bases between them. CDR3 residues: CASSQDSAGYNQPQHF. The CDR3 region has the DNA TGTGCCAGCAGCCAAGATTCGGCAGGCTACAATCAGCCCCAGCATTTT.

This clonotype showed up many times. The rearrangement links TRBV20-1 to TRBJ1-4, with D possibly being TRBD1 (5 bases). From germline, CDR1 is DFQATT and CDR2 SNEGSKA (reference sequence). CDR3 length: 14 amino acids. The germline V and J ends were trimmed by 5 bases and 5 bases, with 15 bases remaining between them. CDR3 coding DNA: TGCAGTGCTCGGATGGTGGCAGGGAATGAAAAACTGTTTTTT. Its translation is CSARMVAGNEKLFF.

In its sample, this clonotype was seen many times. The V and J genes are TRBV12-3 or TRBV12-4 and TRBJ2-1, with 7 bases identical to TRBD1. J gave up 0 bases and V 4 bases, and 3 bases lay outside the gene matches. The CDR3 spans 15 residues. CDR3 DNA: TGTGCCAGCAGTTCGCCAGGGGGCTCCTACAATGAGCAGTTCTTC. As protein: CASSSPGGSYNEQFF.

This clonotype is a singleton in its sample. CDR3 coding DNA: TGCGCCAGCAGCTTGGACCCCGTGACTAGCCGCGAGACCCAGTACTTC. Translation: CASSLDPVTSRETQYF. The chain recombines TRBV5-1 with TRBJ2-5, with 7 bases that match TRBD2. Germline trimming cut 0 bases from V and 5 bases from J; bases unmatched to any gene: 10. CDR1 is SGHRS, CDR2 YFSETQ, per germline. The CDR3 spans 16 residues.

This clonotype has ten or more counts. The chain couples TRBV24-1 to TRBJ2-3; TRBD1 matches at 7 bases. The CDR3 has 13 amino acids. Trimming at V came to 7 bases and at J to 3 bases, leaving 3 bases not matched to a gene. The V gene's germline CDR1 is KGHDR and CDR2 SFDVKD. The CDR3 protein is CATRQGWTDTQYF. CDR3 DNA sequence: TGTGCCACCAGACAGGGGTGGACAGATACGCAGTATTTT.

In this sample, this clonotype turned up many times. The chain's CDR3 is CASRYRGVIGQPQHF. CDR3 sequence (DNA): TGTGCCAGCAGATACAGGGGAGTAATCGGTCAGCCCCAGCATTTT. The chain links TRBV6-5 to TRBJ1-5, with TRBD1 matching over 7 bases. This CDR3 contains 15 residues. V shed 6 bases and J 6 bases; nucleotides not matched to a gene: 11. Germline lookup yields CDR1 MNHEY and CDR2 SVGAGI.

This clonotype was seen ten or more times. This chain joins TRBV5-1 and TRBJ2-2; no firm D call. CDR1 is SGHRS and CDR2 is YFSETQ in the germline V gene. Trimming cost V 0 bases and J 2 bases, with 11 bases left between them. The CDR3 contains 16 residues. The CDR3 nucleotides read TGCGCCAGCAGCTTGGCCGTCAGACTTAACACCGGGGAGCTGTTTTTT. Protein sequence: CASSLAVRLNTGELFF.

This clonotype was seen repeatedly, ten times or more. The chain employs TRBV5-1 and TRBJ1-5; D is uncertain. In germline, CDR1 is SGHRS, CDR2 YFSETQ. The CDR3 covers 14 residues. V gave up 0 bases and J gave up 7 bases, with 11 bases separating them. In DNA, the CDR3 is TGCGCCAGCAGCTTGGGAAACCCGGACCAGCCCCAGCATTTT. Protein: CASSLGNPDQPQHF.

There are many counts of this clonotype. The DNA of the CDR3 is TGTGCCAGTAGTATGGGGGGGGCGCGCACTGAAGCTTTCTTT. Translated, it gives CASSMGGARTEAFF. This chain uses TRBV19 with TRBJ1-1; TRBD1 might be the D (6 bases). The germline V gene has CDR1 LNHDA and CDR2 SQIVND (reference sequence). Trimming pared 3 bases from V and 4 bases from J, leaving 12 bases between. The CDR3 has 14 amino acids.

The chain uses TRBV20-1 and TRBJ1-4; no clear D gene. V lost 1 base, J lost 4 bases, and 7 bases lay in between. Germline V gene lookup returns CDR1 DFQATT and CDR2 SNEGSKA (reference sequence). This CDR3 is 13 amino acids long. The CDR3 spells CSARGGLNEKLFF. Written as DNA, the CDR3 is TGCAGTGCTAGAGGCGGGCTTAATGAAAAACTGTTTTTT.

There are many counts of this clonotype. The chain couples TRBV20-1 to TRBJ2-1; the match to TRBD2 covers 9 bases. The CDR3 covers 14 residues. Germline-derived CDR1 and CDR2 are DFQATT and SNEGSKA (reference sequence). CDR3 loop: CSGGVASGTNEQFF. CDR3 DNA sequence: TGCAGCGGTGGGGTAGCTAGCGGGACCAATGAGCAGTTCTTC.

This clonotype was observed a handful of times. The gene calls are TRBV30 and TRBJ1-1, with 7 bases matching TRBD1. The CDR3 is 16 residues long. Losses at the gene ends were 4 bases for V and 4 bases for J; bases not matched to a gene: 15. Germline V gene sequence: CDR1 GTSNPN, CDR2 SVGIG (reference sequence). The CDR3 is CAWIWVVANRGTEAFF. CDR3 sequence (DNA): TGTGCCTGGATTTGGGTAGTGGCAAACAGGGGCACTGAAGCTTTCTTT.